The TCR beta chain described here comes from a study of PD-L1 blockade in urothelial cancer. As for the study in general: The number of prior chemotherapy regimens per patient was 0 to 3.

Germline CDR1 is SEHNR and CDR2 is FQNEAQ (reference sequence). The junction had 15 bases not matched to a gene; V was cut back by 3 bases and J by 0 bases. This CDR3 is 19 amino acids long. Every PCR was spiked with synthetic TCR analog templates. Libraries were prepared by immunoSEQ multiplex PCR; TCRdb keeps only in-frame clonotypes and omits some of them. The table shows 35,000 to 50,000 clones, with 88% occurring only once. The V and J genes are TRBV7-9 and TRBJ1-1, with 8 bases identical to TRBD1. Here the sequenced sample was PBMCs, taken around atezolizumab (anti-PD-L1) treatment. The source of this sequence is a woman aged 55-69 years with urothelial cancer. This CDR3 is CASSFLPGQALQMNTEAFF. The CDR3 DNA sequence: TGTGCCAGCAGCTTTCTGCCGGGACAGGCGCTGCAAATGAACACTGAAGCTTTCTTT.